Sequencing of this TCR beta chain was carried out in a study of shared clonotypes between healthy human individuals. Overall study results and limits: In a few donors, around 4.5% of naive CD4 clonotypes appeared in common.

In germline, CDR1 is SGHAT, CDR2 FQNNGV. CDR3 length: 15 residues. Trimming removed 1 base at V and 1 base at J, with 10 bases between. Clones were read by immunoSEQ multiplex PCR, and TCRdb kept only the in-frame ones, dropping some. The sample shows about 2.3 million clones, more than 80% of them seen only once. With regard to this clone: Its antigen is not identified.

The sequenced material came from naive CD4+ T cells from PBMCs. The subset denotes: CD45RA+ positively selected. The chain is built from TRBV11-2 and TRBJ1-1; possible D gene TRBD1, 6 bases. The receptor comes from a man younger than 35 in good health. Some clones in this sample may be carry-over from other donors' samples. In DNA, the CDR3 is TGTGCCAGCAGCTTAGTAAAAGGGGGGAACACTGAAGCTTTCTTT. As protein: CASSLVKGGNTEAFF.